Below, one T cell receptor (beta chain) is given with its context. Antigen specificity is unknown. The sample originates from a study of lymphopenia after photon versus proton radiotherapy. Whole-study findings and limits: Relative stability marked proton patients; photon patients lost diversity and naive cells. After lymphocyte nadir, photon-treated repertoires showed oligoclonal expansion, especially CD8+ Temra. A bigger post-nadir fall in TCR diversity correlated inversely with survival time in deceased patients. Authors raise, but do not show, better survival with proton therapy.

Clones were read by immunoSEQ multiplex PCR, and TCRdb kept only the in-frame ones, dropping some. The sample has 55,000 to 70,000 clones, roughly 91% seen once. The trim removed 4 bases at V and 3 bases at J, leaving 12 bases unmatched. The CDR3 spans 17 residues. Germline V lookup: CDR1 SGHTS, CDR2 YDEGEE. This clonotype was obtained from a woman in her 70s with pancreatic cancer. The sequences come from peripheral blood, collected from a patient treated with photon-based radiotherapy. The chain employs TRBV5-8 and TRBJ2-3, with 9 bases fitting TRBD2. DNA of the CDR3: TGTGCCAGCAGCCCGTCGGGCGGGAGGGTTGGTACAGATACGCAGTATTTT. Translating gives CASSPSGGRVGTDTQYF.